Sequencing of this T cell receptor beta chain was carried out in a study of T cells in Graves' hyperthyroidism and ophthalmopathy. Amplified regions were TCR beta CDR3 sequences from RNA transcripts. First-round RT-PCR with HTBI primers amplified the TCR CDR3 region. TCRdb analysed the multiplex PCR reads with MiXCR anew, one entry per CDR3 protein. The repertoire holds roughly 550,000 distinct CDR3 sequences, with more than 15% as singletons. This clonotype has a count of ten or more. The V and J ends lost 6 bases and 8 bases, in that order; junction bases with no gene match: 8. CDR1 is MDHEN, CDR2 SYDVKM, per germline. The CDR3 covers 13 residues.

The origin of this receptor is a woman younger than 45 with Graves' ophthalmopathy. Material for sequencing was blood. V usage is TRBV28 and J usage is TRBJ1-2, with 8 bases that match TRBD1. The CDR3 is CASRSQGARGYTF. In nucleotides, the CDR3 is TGTGCCAGCAGGTCTCAGGGGGCGCGGGGCTACACCTTC.